Shown below are 25 T cell receptor beta chains from a single sample sequenced in a study of cytomegalovirus exposure and HLA in healthy donors (dated by TCRdb to 2015 to 2018). Library construction relied on the immunoSEQ multiplex PCR assay. The multiplex PCR relied on a mix of 60 forward primers for TCR Vbeta segments and 13 reverse primers for TCR Jbeta segments. The table was pulled from immuneACCESS by TCRdb, which kept in-frame rearrangements only. Such tables lose some clones; where checked, under half of the loss comes from unresolved V genes, and the rest has no known cause. The sample table gives about 25,000 clones. 17% of the sample is in the top ten clones. Sequences were obtained from PBMCs. Source of these receptors: a male donor in good health and CMV-seropositive.

J is TRBJ2-2 and V is TRBV10-3; TRBD1 is a possible D gene (6 bases). This CDR3 region has 15 residues. The germline V gene encodes CDR1 ENHRY and CDR2 SYGVKD. V gave up 3 bases and J gave up 3 bases, with 11 bases separating them. The CDR3 here is CAISEKGVHTGELFF. In DNA form, the CDR3 reads TGTGCCATCAGTGAAAAGGGGGTTCACACCGGGGAGCTGTTTTTT.

The chain has TRBV11-2 and TRBJ2-6; TRBD1 aligns across 7 bases. CDR1 SGHAT and CDR2 FQNNGV come from the germline V gene. V was pared by 7 bases and J by 2 bases, with 5 bases of the junction left unmatched. The CDR3 extends over 15 amino acids. The CDR3 DNA reads as TGTGCCAGCAAAGCGCAGGGGGCTGGGGCCAACGTCCTGACTTTC. Its translation: CASKAQGAGANVLTF.

The gene calls are TRBV13 and TRBJ2-5; D not resolved. The last part of the DNA fits TRBJ2-7 better; the J call may be wrong. This CDR3 has 13 residues. Looked up from germline, CDR1 is PRHDT and CDR2 is FYEKMQ (reference sequence). CDR3 sequence: CASSTRWAYEQYF. The CDR3, as DNA: TGTGCCAGCAGTACCCGGTGGGCCTACGAGCAGTACTTC.

The chain couples TRBV6-5 to TRBJ2-7; D is possibly TRBD2 (6 bases). Germline lookup yields CDR1 MNHEY and CDR2 SVGAGI. Trimming removed 0 bases from V and 2 bases from J, with 14 bases in between. The CDR3 totals 16 residues. CDR3 sequence: CASSYSVWRGTYEQYF. CDR3 DNA: TGTGCCAGCAGTTACTCGGTTTGGCGGGGTACCTACGAGCAGTACTTC.

The chain carries TRBV6-5 and TRBJ1-2, with 8 nucleotides matching TRBD1. The trim removed 6 bases at V and 7 bases at J, leaving 7 bases unmatched. The CDR3 loop spans 13 amino acids. In germline, CDR1 is MNHEY, CDR2 SVGAGI. CDR3 region: CASSYQGAGGYTF. For the CDR3, the DNA is TGTGCCAGCAGCTATCAGGGGGCGGGTGGCTACACCTTC.

This rearrangement joins TRBV6-6 to TRBJ2-3; possible D gene TRBD1, 6 bases. This CDR3 is 15 amino acids long. Trimming cost V 3 bases and J 3 bases, with 13 bases left between them. Looked up from germline, CDR1 is MNHNY and CDR2 is SVGAGI (reference sequence). As DNA, the CDR3 is TGTGCCAGCAGTTATGGGGAAGGGACAACAGATACGCAGTATTTT. It is translated as CASSYGEGTTDTQYF.

J is TRBJ1-5 and V is TRBV19; D is unresolved. CDR1 LNHDA and CDR2 SQIVND come from the germline V gene (reference sequence). V was cut by 3 bases and J by 4 bases, with 7 bases left in between. This CDR3 is built from 13 residues. The CDR3 nucleotides are TGTGCCAGTAGTATCGCGGGGAATCAGCCCCAGCATTTT. This codes for CASSIAGNQPQHF.

J is TRBJ1-1 and V is TRBV18, with 8 bases lining up with TRBD1. CDR1 is KGHSH, CDR2 LQKENI, per germline. There are 15 residues in the CDR3. Trimming cost V 3 bases and J 1 base; bases outside gene matches: 4. The CDR3 reads CASSPGQGTNTEAFF. CDR3 coding DNA: TGTGCCAGCTCACCCGGACAGGGTACGAACACTGAAGCTTTCTTT.

V gene TRBV11-2 combines with J gene TRBJ2-7, with TRBD1 identical over 8 bases. The V gene end was trimmed by 0 bases and the J gene end by 5 bases; junction bases not matched to a gene: 15. Germline CDR1 and CDR2: SGHAT and FQNNGV. The CDR3 covers 18 residues. The CDR3: CASSLDLMMYRGNHEQYF. The DNA of the CDR3 is TGTGCCAGCAGCTTAGATCTAATGATGTACAGGGGGAATCACGAGCAGTACTTC.

The chain couples TRBV7-3 to TRBJ2-7; D is unclear. V lost 1 base and J lost 0, with 10 bases in between. The germline V gene has CDR1 SGHTA and CDR2 FQGTGA. The CDR3 sequence is 15 residues long. CDR3 region: CASSLIAGSSYEQYF. The CDR3, as DNA: TGTGCCAGCAGCTTAATCGCCGGTAGCTCCTACGAGCAGTACTTC.

The J gene is TRBJ2-7, the V gene TRBV9; weak D call: TRBD2 (6 bases). The CDR3 runs 15 residues. Germline values: CDR1 SGDLS, CDR2 YYNGEE. The V end was cut by 4 bases, the J end by 2 bases, with 16 bases between. In nucleotides, the CDR3 is TGTGCCAGCAGCCCGGACGGGACTGGAGCCTACGAGCAGTACTTC. This codes for CASSPDGTGAYEQYF.

The chain links TRBV5-4 to TRBJ1-1; D is ambiguous. V lost 7 bases to trimming and J lost 0 bases, with 4 bases between them. The CDR3 has 11 amino acids. Germline CDR1 SGHNT, CDR2 YYREEE (reference sequence). The CDR3 bases are TGTGCCAGCCATCTGAACACTGAAGCTTTCTTT. Its protein product is CASHLNTEAFF.

The rearrangement links TRBV30 to TRBJ2-1, with TRBD2 identical over 8 bases. Looked up from germline, CDR1 is GTSNPN and CDR2 is SVGIG (reference sequence). V shed 5 bases, J shed 7 bases, and the junction held 4 bases outside the gene matches. The CDR3 is 12 amino acids. The DNA for the CDR3 is TGTGCCTGGGCGGGGGGACGGAATGAGCAGTTCTTC. It specifies CAWAGGRNEQFF.

The genes are TRBV6-1 and TRBJ2-3; 11 nucleotides align to TRBD1. CDR3 size: 15 residues. CDR1 and CDR2 (germline): MNHNS, SASEGT. Unmatched junction bases numbered 1, after V lost 1 base and J lost 4 bases. CDR3 nucleotide sequence: TGTGCCAGCAGTGAAGGGACAGGGGGCGCAGATACGCAGTATTTT. Its translation: CASSEGTGGADTQYF.

V is TRBV29-1 and J is TRBJ2-5; 7 nucleotides line up with TRBD2. CDR1 is SQVTM, CDR2 ANQGSEA, per germline. This CDR3 is built from 17 residues. V shed 3 bases and J 0 bases; nucleotides not matched to a gene: 13. The CDR3 sequence: CSVDGVGGPQYQETQYF. The CDR3 region has the DNA TGCAGCGTTGATGGGGTGGGAGGGCCCCAGTACCAAGAGACCCAGTACTTC.

The chain links TRBV28 to TRBJ2-2; 9 bases agree with TRBD2. This CDR3 spans 15 amino acids. Trimming took 2 bases from V and 5 from J; bases not matched to a gene: 3. The V gene's germline CDR1 is MDHEN and CDR2 SYDVKM. As DNA, the CDR3 is TGTGCCAGCAGTTTAGTAGCGGGAGTTACCGGGGAGCTGTTTTTT. It is translated as CASSLVAGVTGELFF.

This sequence joins TRBV4-1 and TRBJ2-1; 12 bases agree with TRBD2. With 3 bases clipped from V and 4 bases from J, the junction kept 4 bases outside the gene matches. Per the germline V gene, CDR1 is MGHRA and CDR2 is YSYEKL. The CDR3 spans 16 residues. The CDR3 DNA sequence: TGCGCCAGCAGCCATGGGACTAGCGGGCGATACAATGAGCAGTTCTTC. Translated, it gives CASSHGTSGRYNEQFF.

The gene calls are TRBV4-3 and TRBJ2-2, with D maybe TRBD2 (6 bases). In germline, CDR1 is LGHNA, CDR2 YSLEER. This CDR3 region has 13 residues. The V end was cut by 6 bases, the J end by 3 bases, with 8 bases between. The CDR3 protein is CASRAGYTGELFF. In DNA, the CDR3 is TGCGCCAGCAGGGCGGGGTACACCGGGGAGCTGTTTTTT.

The chain couples TRBV4-3 to TRBJ2-7; tentative D call: TRBD1 (5 bases). This CDR3 contains 14 residues. Germline V gene lookup returns CDR1 LGHNA and CDR2 YSLEER. The germline V and J ends were trimmed by 4 bases and 6 bases, with 16 bases remaining between them. The CDR3 loop reads CASSRDQGQSEQYF. CDR3 nucleotide sequence: TGCGCCAGCAGCCGGGATCAGGGTCAAAGCGAGCAGTACTTC.

The chain combines TRBV6-5 with TRBJ2-7, with 10 nucleotides matching TRBD2. The CDR3 runs 14 residues. V gave up 4 bases and J gave up 2 bases; unmatched junction bases: 2. Germline CDR1 MNHEY, CDR2 SVGAGI. CDR3 protein: CASSSTSGTYEQYF. CDR3 DNA: TGTGCCAGCAGTTCTACTAGCGGGACCTACGAGCAGTACTTC.

The chain uses TRBV29-1 and TRBJ2-7; D is possibly TRBD2 (5 bases). The CDR3 has 12 residues. The V gene's germline CDR1 is SQVTM and CDR2 ANQGSEA. V was trimmed by 3 bases and J by 3 bases, leaving 9 bases between them. CDR3 residues: CSVEEVGYEQYF. Here the CDR3 DNA reads TGCAGCGTTGAGGAGGTTGGCTACGAGCAGTACTTC.

The V and J genes are TRBV6-5 and TRBJ1-5; D is uncertain. Germline CDR1 and CDR2: MNHEY and SVGAGI. Trimming took off 8 bases at V and 0 bases at J, with 5 bases between the two ends. The CDR3 extends over 12 amino acids. The CDR3 loop is CASEGSNQPQHF. The CDR3 DNA sequence: TGTGCCAGCGAGGGTAGCAATCAGCCCCAGCATTTT.

The chain joins TRBV11-3 to TRBJ2-2; 7 bases match TRBD2. V dropped 4 bases and J dropped 6; count of bases not matched to a gene: 5. The CDR3 is made up of 14 amino acids. Germline V CDR1 and CDR2: SGHNT, YENEEA. The CDR3 reads CASSSGTTPGELFF. CDR3 DNA sequence: TGTGCCAGCAGCTCCGGGACTACCCCCGGGGAGCTGTTTTTT.

The chain uses TRBV30 and TRBJ1-1; D ambiguous. This CDR3 region has 13 residues. Germline CDR1 reads GTSNPN; CDR2 reads SVGIG (reference sequence). Trimming removed 2 bases from V and 0 bases from J, with 7 bases in between. The chain's CDR3 is CAWSHSLNTEAFF. The CDR3 region has the DNA TGTGCCTGGAGTCACAGCTTGAACACTGAAGCTTTCTTT. Looking up the rest from reference TRBV30 and TRBJ1-1 gives the full variable domain: SQTIHQWPATLVQPVGSPLSLECTVEGTSNPNLYWYRQAAGRGLQLLFYSVGIGQISSEVPQNLSASRPQDRQFILSSKKLLLSDSGFYLCAWSHSLNTEAFFGQGTRLTVV.

The chain joins TRBV13 to TRBJ2-5, with D maybe TRBD2 (5 bases). CDR1 PRHDT and CDR2 FYEKMQ come from the germline V gene (reference sequence). V lost 0 bases, J lost 4 bases, and 6 bases lay in between. The CDR3 is made up of 13 amino acids. The CDR3 is CASSLGRGETQYF. In DNA, the CDR3 is TGTGCCAGCAGCTTAGGCCGGGGAGAGACCCAGTACTTC.